A single sample gave rise to the 30 T cell receptor beta chains below, sequenced in a study of blood T cell repertoires in COVID-19. Repertoires were generated with immunoSEQ multiplex PCR, while TCRdb's copy carries only in-frame clones and drops some. The sample has approximately 240,000 clones, 84% seen once. Sequencing used peripheral blood. The receptors were sampled from a man between 50 and 59 years old with acute or convalescent COVID-19.

V usage is TRBV5-1 and J usage is TRBJ1-3; no definite D call. There are 16 residues in the CDR3. V was trimmed by 4 bases and J by 0 bases, leaving 14 bases between them. Germline CDR1 reads SGHRS; CDR2 reads YFSETQ. CDR3 in DNA: TGCGCCAGCAGCCCCTTTGCTGGAGGCTCTGGAAACACCATATATTTT. Protein sequence: CASSPFAGGSGNTIYF.

V is TRBV28 and J is TRBJ2-5; D is ambiguous. Germline V gene lookup returns CDR1 MDHEN and CDR2 SYDVKM. The CDR3 extends over 14 amino acids. V was cut by 5 bases and J by 5 bases, with 15 bases left in between. The CDR3: CASSPYPEWETQYF. In DNA, the CDR3 is TGTGCCAGCAGTCCCTATCCGGAGTGGGAGACCCAGTACTTC.

This clone was seen once. The V and J genes are TRBV7-3 and TRBJ2-2; D gene uncertain. Per the germline V gene, CDR1 is SGHTA and CDR2 is FQGTGA. With 5 bases removed from V and 0 bases from J, the gap between germline ends came to 10 bases. CDR3 length: 15 residues. CDR3 protein: CASSTDTANTGELFF. The CDR3 DNA follows: TGTGCCAGCAGCACTGATACAGCGAACACCGGGGAGCTGTTTTTT.

This clone was picked up one time. The chain is built from TRBV10-3 and TRBJ2-7, with no clear D. Trimming pared 2 bases from V and 6 bases from J, leaving 5 bases between. The CDR3 totals 11 residues. Germline V gene sequence: CDR1 ENHRY, CDR2 SYGVKD. CDR3 loop: CAISELFEQYF. The CDR3 DNA is TGTGCCATCAGTGAGCTATTCGAGCAGTACTTC.

This chain joins TRBV11-3 and TRBJ2-7; the D gene is possibly TRBD2 (7 bases). Looked up from germline, CDR1 is SGHNT and CDR2 is YENEEA. This CDR3 is 14 amino acids long. The V gene lost 6 bases and the J gene lost 2 bases, with 14 bases spanning the gap. CDR3 amino acids: CASRVRGATYEQYF. DNA for the CDR3: TGTGCCAGCAGAGTTCGGGGGGCCACCTACGAGCAGTACTTC.

The chain is built from TRBV6-1 and TRBJ2-3; D unclear. CDR1 is MNHNS and CDR2 is SASEGT in the germline V gene. V lost 3 bases and J lost 2, with 9 bases in between. This CDR3 is 14 amino acids long. The CDR3 protein is CASSDEATTDTQYF. CDR3 nucleotides: TGTGCCAGCAGTGACGAAGCCACCACAGATACGCAGTATTTT.

The rearrangement links TRBV7-3 to TRBJ1-1, with TRBD1 as a possible D gene (6 bases). The CDR3 totals 12 residues. Germline CDR1 SGHTA, CDR2 FQGTGA. V was cut by 5 bases and J by 7 bases, with 11 bases left in between. CDR3 DNA: TGTGCCAGCAGCGAGACCAGGGGTGAAGCTTTCTTT. Translating gives CASSETRGEAFF.

The chain combines TRBV29-1 with TRBJ1-5; 7 bases map to TRBD1. Germline-derived CDR1 and CDR2 are SQVTM and ANQGSEA. The J segment lost 3 bases and the V segment lost 4 bases, leaving 3 bases of the junction unmatched. The CDR3 totals 13 residues. The CDR3 here is CSVVTGFNQPQHF. In nucleotides, the CDR3 is TGCAGCGTTGTGACAGGGTTCAATCAGCCCCAGCATTTT.

The rearrangement joins TRBV19 to TRBJ1-2; TRBD1 agrees at 7 bases. V lost 2 bases to trimming and J lost 8 bases; unmatched junction nucleotides: 8. This CDR3 spans 14 amino acids. CDR1 and CDR2 (germline): LNHDA, SQIVND (reference sequence). CDR3 loop: CASSIFDRAGGYTF. The CDR3 nucleotides read TGTGCCAGTAGTATATTCGACAGGGCTGGGGGCTACACCTTC.

The CDR3 loop is CASSSLGGRTYNEQFF. The CDR3 coding sequence is TGTGCCAGCAGTTCGTTGGGCGGGAGAACCTACAATGAGCAGTTCTTC. V is TRBV28 and J is TRBJ2-1, with TRBD2 matching over 7 bases. Germline-derived CDR1 and CDR2 are MDHEN and SYDVKM. The ends lost 4 bases at V and 2 bases at J; junction bases unmatched: 8. The CDR3 loop spans 16 amino acids.

V usage is TRBV9 and J usage is TRBJ2-1; D gene unclear. Trimming pared 3 bases from V and 6 bases from J, leaving 7 bases between. The CDR3 spans 12 residues. Germline CDR1 and CDR2: SGDLS and YYNGEE. The CDR3 DNA follows: TGTGCCAGCAGCGAAATCAGCAATGAGCAGTTCTTC. Its translation is CASSEISNEQFF.

In this sample, this clone turned up once. The genes are TRBV3-1 (or the pseudogene TRBV3-2) and TRBJ2-3, with 9 bases identical to TRBD2. CDR1 is LGHDT, CDR2 YNNKEL, per germline (reference sequence). This CDR3 is 15 amino acids long. V shed 4 bases, J shed 6 bases, and the junction held 8 bases outside the gene matches. CDR3 protein: CASSPAAGGADTQYF. The CDR3 DNA reads as TGTGCCAGCAGCCCCGCGGCGGGAGGGGCCGATACGCAGTATTTT.

The J gene is TRBJ1-1, the V gene TRBV3-1 (or the pseudogene TRBV3-2); no definite D call. This CDR3 is 12 amino acids long. From germline, CDR1 is LGHDT and CDR2 YNNKEL (reference sequence). V lost 6 bases and J lost 1, with 6 bases in between. CDR3 in DNA: TGTGCCAGCAGTGGCGGGAACACTGAAGCTTTCTTT. This gives the protein CASSGGNTEAFF.

Notes on this clone: Within the sample, other DNA sequences also encode this same CDR3. The CDR3 sequence is CASSLGQNYGYTF. CDR3 sequence (DNA): TGTGCCAGCAGCTTGGGACAGAACTATGGCTACACCTTC. This chain connects TRBV11-3 to TRBJ1-2; 7 positions match TRBD1. Germline trimming cut 3 bases from V and 2 bases from J; bases unmatched to any gene: 0. The germline CDR1 and CDR2 sequences are SGHNT and YENEEA. CDR3 length equals 13 residues.

The chain links TRBV19 to TRBJ1-2; tentatively, D is TRBD1 (5 bases). Trimming removed 3 bases at V and 8 bases at J, with 13 bases between. The germline V gene has CDR1 LNHDA and CDR2 SQIVND (reference sequence). The CDR3 contains 13 residues. The CDR3 DNA sequence: TGTGCCAGTAGTATGGACAACTTGTGGGGCTACACCTTC. Its translation is CASSMDNLWGYTF.

The CDR3 loop reads CASSLVASGSSSYEQYF. In DNA form, the CDR3 reads TGTGCCAGCAGCTTAGTGGCTAGCGGGAGTAGCTCCTACGAGCAGTACTTC. The chain couples TRBV7-2 to TRBJ2-7; TRBD2 agrees at 10 bases. The V segment lost 1 base and the J segment 0 bases; nucleotides outside the gene matches: 6. Per germline, CDR1 SGHTA and CDR2 FQGNSA. The CDR3 has 17 amino acids.

V gene TRBV6-6 combines with J gene TRBJ1-2; 7 positions match TRBD1. The CDR3 runs 15 residues. J lost 0 bases, V lost 8 bases, and 9 bases had no gene match. Germline-derived CDR1 and CDR2 are MNHNY and SVGAGI (reference sequence). CDR3 region: CASRARGLANYGYTF. Here the CDR3 DNA reads TGTGCCAGCCGGGCGAGGGGGCTAGCTAACTATGGCTACACCTTC.

This clone was counted a single time. The V and J genes are TRBV7-6 and TRBJ2-3; maybe TRBD1 (5 bases). There are 16 residues in the CDR3. Looked up from germline, CDR1 is SGHVS and CDR2 is FNYEAQ. Trimming removed 5 bases from V and 0 bases from J, with 15 bases in between. In DNA, the CDR3 is TGTGCCAGCAGCCCTACAGGATTTGCTAGCACAGATACGCAGTATTTT. The encoded protein is CASSPTGFASTDTQYF. Looking up the rest from reference TRBV7-6 and TRBJ2-3 gives the full variable domain: GAGVSQSPRYKVTKRGQDVALRCDPISGHVSLYWYRQALGQGPEFLTYFNYEAQQDKSGLPNDRFSAERPEGSISTLTIQRTEQRDSAMYRCASSPTGFASTDTQYFGPGTRLTVL.

The chain couples TRBV12-3 or TRBV12-4 to TRBJ1-4, with D unclear. The V end was cut by 0 bases, the J end by 5 bases, with 4 bases between. The CDR3 has 13 residues. The CDR3 loop is CASSLAENEKLFF. CDR3 DNA: TGTGCCAGCAGTTTAGCAGAGAATGAAAAACTGTTTTTT.

CDR3 bases: TGTGCCAGTAGCCGCGAAAGGGGCCAAGAGACCCAGTACTTC. Protein product: CASSRERGQETQYF. This chain joins TRBV19 and TRBJ2-5; tentative D call: TRBD1 (5 bases). The germline V and J ends were trimmed by 6 bases and 1 base, with 12 bases remaining between them. This CDR3 region has 14 residues. In germline, CDR1 is LNHDA, CDR2 SQIVND (reference sequence).

This chain uses TRBV10-3 with TRBJ2-7, with D possibly TRBD2 on 7 matching bases. CDR1 and CDR2 (germline): ENHRY, SYGVKD. V was shortened by 9 bases and J by 7 bases, with 37 bases between the two germline ends. The CDR3 is 19 amino acids. The DNA of the CDR3 is TGTGCCATTTCTAAACATCAGGGGACGGAGACTAGCCTACAACGGGAGCAGTACTTC. This gives the protein CAISKHQGTETSLQREQYF.

The chain is built from TRBV7-9 and TRBJ1-5; no reliable D call. V lost 4 bases, J lost 4 bases, and 11 bases lay in between. CDR1 and CDR2 (germline): SEHNR, FQNEAQ (reference sequence). This CDR3 has 14 amino acids. DNA of the CDR3: TGTGCCAGCAGCTCAAGTACAGTGAATCAGCCCCAGCATTTT. This gives the protein CASSSSTVNQPQHF.

The chain joins TRBV27 to TRBJ2-5; D may be TRBD1 (6 bases). The CDR3 spans 15 residues. Germline assignment: CDR1 MNHEY and CDR2 SMNVEV (reference sequence). The ends were cut back, 5 bases at V and 2 bases at J, with 15 bases in the middle. CDR3 sequence reads: CASSLQGRIQETQYF. As DNA, the CDR3 is TGTGCCAGCAGTCTACAGGGACGGATACAAGAGACCCAGTACTTC.

This chain joins TRBV2 and TRBJ2-5; possible D gene TRBD2, 6 bases. CDR3 length equals 13 residues. CDR1 and CDR2 (germline): SNHLY, FYNNEI. The V end was cut by 8 bases, the J end by 5 bases, with 15 bases between. In DNA, the CDR3 is TGTGCCAGCGCGGGGAAAGTGTCGGAGACCCAGTACTTC. Its translation is CASAGKVSETQYF. The whole variable domain, filled in from reference TRBV2 and TRBJ2-5, reads EPEVTQTPSHQVTQMGQEVILRCVPISNHLYFYWYRQILGQKVEFLVSFYNNEISEKSEIFDDQFSVERPDGSNFTLKIRSTKLEDSAMYFCASAGKVSETQYFGPGTRLLVL.

V gene TRBV6-6 combines with J gene TRBJ1-2; a weak D match, TRBD1 (6 bases). CDR3 length: 16 amino acids. V lost 6 bases to trimming and J lost 3 bases, with 20 bases between them. Germline V gene data show CDR1 as MNHNY and CDR2 as SVGAGI (reference sequence). CDR3 in DNA: TGTGCCAGCAGCCCTCTCGGGGGGCGCGGTGACTATGGCTACACCTTC. Amino acids: CASSPLGGRGDYGYTF.

This chain uses TRBV19 with TRBJ2-7, with 7 nucleotides matching TRBD2. This CDR3 comprises 15 residues. V gave up 0 bases and J gave up 4 bases; unmatched junction bases: 6. CDR1 LNHDA and CDR2 SQIVND come from the germline V gene (reference sequence). The CDR3, as DNA: TGTGCCAGTAGTATAGAAGGCGGGAGTAAGTACGAGCAGTACTTC. Its protein is CASSIEGGSKYEQYF.

This clone was seen once. An end of the junction does not agree with germline; a read error may underlie this. J is TRBJ1-1 and V is TRBV29-1, with 9 bases that match TRBD1. Germline assignment: CDR1 SQVTM and CDR2 ANQGSEA. This CDR3 region has 15 residues. As DNA, the CDR3 is TGCAGCGTTGGACCCCAAGGACAGGGGAACGCTGAAGCTTTCTTT. It encodes CSVGPQGQGNAEAFF. The full variable domain, completed using reference TRBV29-1 and TRBJ1-1, is SAVISQKPSRDICQRGTSLTIQCQVDSQVTMMFWYRQQPGQSLTLIATANQGSEATYESGFVIDKFPISRPNLTFSTLTVSNMSPEDSSIYLCSVGPQGQGNAEAFFGQGTRLTVV.

The rearrangement joins TRBV7-3 to TRBJ1-1, with D perhaps TRBD1 (6 bases). CDR1 is SGHTA, CDR2 FQGTGA, per germline. This CDR3 has 16 amino acids. V was clipped by 3 bases and J by 7 bases, with 21 bases between them. CDR3 in amino acids: CASSFQGLRGRGEAFF. The CDR3 region has the DNA TGTGCCAGCAGCTTCCAGGGGCTTCGAGGAAGGGGTGAAGCTTTCTTT.

This clone appeared a single time. This rearrangement joins TRBV12-5 to TRBJ1-5, with TRBD1 matching 7 bases. The CDR3 is 18 residues long. V dropped 7 bases and J dropped 0; count of bases not matched to a gene: 15. Germline CDR1 and CDR2: LGHNT and FRNRAP. CDR3 sequence: CASVLDRWGVYSNQPQHF. The DNA for the CDR3 is TGTGCTAGTGTCTTGGACAGGTGGGGGGTTTATAGCAATCAGCCCCAGCATTTT.

About this clone itself: The sample holds other DNA sequences that translate to the same CDR3. The chain has TRBV9 and TRBJ2-5; 10 nucleotides align to TRBD1. V was clipped by 0 bases and J by 2 bases; unmatched bases: 1. The CDR3 totals 15 residues. CDR1 and CDR2 from the germline V gene are SGDLS and YYNGEE. Written as DNA, the CDR3 is TGTGCCAGCAGCGTAGGGGACAGGGGACAAGAGACCCAGTACTTC. It codes for CASSVGDRGQETQYF.